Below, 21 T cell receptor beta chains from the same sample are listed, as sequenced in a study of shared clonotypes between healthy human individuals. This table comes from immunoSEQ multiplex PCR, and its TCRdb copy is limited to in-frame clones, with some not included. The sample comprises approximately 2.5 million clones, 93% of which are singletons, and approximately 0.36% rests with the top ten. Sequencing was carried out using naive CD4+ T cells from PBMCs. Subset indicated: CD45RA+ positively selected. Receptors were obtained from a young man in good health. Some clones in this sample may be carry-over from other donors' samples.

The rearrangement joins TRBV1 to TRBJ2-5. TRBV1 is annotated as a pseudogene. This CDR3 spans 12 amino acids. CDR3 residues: CTSSQLPETQYF. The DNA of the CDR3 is TGCACCAGCAGCCAATTACCGGAGACCCAGTACTTC.

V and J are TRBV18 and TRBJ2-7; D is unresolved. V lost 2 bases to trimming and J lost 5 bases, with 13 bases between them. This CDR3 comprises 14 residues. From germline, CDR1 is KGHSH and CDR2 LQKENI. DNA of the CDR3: TGTGCCAGCTCACCATTTCTGGATAACCACGAGCAGTACTTC. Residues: CASSPFLDNHEQYF. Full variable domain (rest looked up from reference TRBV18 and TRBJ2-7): NAGVMQNPRHLVRRRGQEARLRCSPMKGHSHVYWYRQLPEEGLKFMVYLQKENIIDESGMPKERFSAEFPKEGPSILRIQQVVRGDSAAYFCASSPFLDNHEQYFGPGTRLTVT.

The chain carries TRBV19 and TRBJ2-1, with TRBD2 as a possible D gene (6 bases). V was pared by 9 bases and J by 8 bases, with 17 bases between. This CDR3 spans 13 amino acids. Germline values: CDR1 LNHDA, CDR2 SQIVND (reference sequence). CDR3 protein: CASGSRYPHEQFF. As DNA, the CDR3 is TGTGCCAGCGGGAGCCGCTACCCGCATGAGCAGTTCTTC.

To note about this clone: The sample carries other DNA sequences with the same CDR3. The CDR3 nucleotides read TGTGCCAGTAGTATACGGGCAACGAACACTGAAGCTTTCTTT. Translated: CASSIRATNTEAFF. J is TRBJ1-1 and V is TRBV19; D is unresolved. From germline, CDR1 is LNHDA and CDR2 SQIVND (reference sequence). This CDR3 spans 14 amino acids. V was cut by 2 bases and J by 1 base, with 8 bases left in between.

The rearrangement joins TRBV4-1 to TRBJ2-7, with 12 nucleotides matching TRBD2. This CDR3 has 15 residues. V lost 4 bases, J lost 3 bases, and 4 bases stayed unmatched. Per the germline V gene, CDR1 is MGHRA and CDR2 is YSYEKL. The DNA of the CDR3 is TGCGCCAGCAGCCCCTTGGGACTAGCGGGCTACGAGCAGTACTTC. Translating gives CASSPLGLAGYEQYF.

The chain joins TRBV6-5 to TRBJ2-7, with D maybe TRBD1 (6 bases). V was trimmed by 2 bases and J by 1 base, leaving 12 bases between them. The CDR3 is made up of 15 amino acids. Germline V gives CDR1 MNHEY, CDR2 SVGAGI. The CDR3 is CASSYGDTKSYEQYF. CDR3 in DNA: TGTGCCAGCAGTTACGGGGACACCAAGTCCTACGAGCAGTACTTC.

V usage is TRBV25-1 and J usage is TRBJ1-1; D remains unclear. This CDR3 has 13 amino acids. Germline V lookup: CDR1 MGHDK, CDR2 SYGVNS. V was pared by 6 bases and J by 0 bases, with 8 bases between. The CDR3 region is CASRRTVNTEAFF. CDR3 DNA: TGTGCCAGCAGAAGGACGGTGAACACTGAAGCTTTCTTT. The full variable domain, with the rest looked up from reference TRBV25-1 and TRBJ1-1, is EADIYQTPRYLVIGTGKKITLECSQTMGHDKMYWYQQDPGMELHLIHYSYGVNSTEKGDLSSESTVSRIRTEHFPLTLESARPSHTSQYLCASRRTVNTEAFFGQGTRLTVV.

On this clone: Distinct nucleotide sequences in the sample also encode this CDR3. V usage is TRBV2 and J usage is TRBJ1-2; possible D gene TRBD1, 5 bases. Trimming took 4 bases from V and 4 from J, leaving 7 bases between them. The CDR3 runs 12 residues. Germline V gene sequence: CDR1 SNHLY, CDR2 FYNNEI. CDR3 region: CASSGQGYGYTF. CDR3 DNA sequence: TGTGCCAGCAGTGGTCAGGGCTATGGCTACACCTTC.

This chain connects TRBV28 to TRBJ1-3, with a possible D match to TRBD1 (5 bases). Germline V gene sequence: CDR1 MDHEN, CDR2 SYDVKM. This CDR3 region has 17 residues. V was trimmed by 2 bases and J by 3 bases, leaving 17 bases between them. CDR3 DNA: TGTGCCAGCAGTTTAGTATCCAGGGCGGCTAGTGGAAACACCATATATTTT. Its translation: CASSLVSRAASGNTIYF. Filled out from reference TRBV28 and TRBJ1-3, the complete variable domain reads DVKVTQSSRYLVKRTGEKVFLECVQDMDHENMFWYRQDPGLGLRLIYFSYDVKMKEKGDIPEGYSVSREKKERFSLILESASTNQTSMYLCASSLVSRAASGNTIYFGEGSWLTVV.

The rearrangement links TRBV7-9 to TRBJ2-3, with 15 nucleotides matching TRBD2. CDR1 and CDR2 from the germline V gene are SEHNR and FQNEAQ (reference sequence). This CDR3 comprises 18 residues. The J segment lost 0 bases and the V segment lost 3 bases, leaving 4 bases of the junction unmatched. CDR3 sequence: CASSFGLAGGISTDTQYF. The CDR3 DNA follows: TGTGCCAGCAGCTTCGGACTAGCGGGAGGGATTAGCACAGATACGCAGTATTTT.

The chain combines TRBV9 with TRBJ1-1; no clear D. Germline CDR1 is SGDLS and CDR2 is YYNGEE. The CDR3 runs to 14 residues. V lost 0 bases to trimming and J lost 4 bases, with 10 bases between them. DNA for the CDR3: TGTGCCAGCAGCGTAGCCGCCTACAGCACTGAAGCTTTCTTT. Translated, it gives CASSVAAYSTEAFF.

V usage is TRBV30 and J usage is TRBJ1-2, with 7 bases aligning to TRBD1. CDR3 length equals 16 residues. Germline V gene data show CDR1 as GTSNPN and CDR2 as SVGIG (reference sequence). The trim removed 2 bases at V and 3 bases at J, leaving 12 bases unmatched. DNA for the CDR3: TGTGCCTGGAGTCCCCAGGGGGACGGTGGTCACTATGGCTACACCTTC. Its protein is CAWSPQGDGGHYGYTF.

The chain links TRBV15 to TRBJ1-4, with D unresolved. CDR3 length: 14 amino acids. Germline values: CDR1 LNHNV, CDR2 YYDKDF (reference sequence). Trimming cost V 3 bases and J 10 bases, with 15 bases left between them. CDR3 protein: CATSSSREAVKLFF. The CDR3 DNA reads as TGTGCCACCAGCAGTAGTCGGGAAGCGGTAAAACTGTTTTTT.

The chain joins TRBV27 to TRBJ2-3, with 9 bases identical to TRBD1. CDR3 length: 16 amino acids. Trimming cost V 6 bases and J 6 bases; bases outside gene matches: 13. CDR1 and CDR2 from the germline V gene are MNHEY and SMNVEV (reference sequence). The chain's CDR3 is CASRFTSRQGGDTQYF. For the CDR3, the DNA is TGTGCCAGCAGATTCACGTCCCGACAGGGGGGGGATACGCAGTATTTT.

The CDR3 bases are TGCGCCAGCAGCCAGACTAGCTCAGAGCAGTTCTTC. Amino acid sequence: CASSQTSSEQFF. J is TRBJ2-1 and V is TRBV5-1, with 7 positions matching TRBD2. The CDR3 totals 12 residues. Germline trimming cut 4 bases from V and 10 bases from J; bases unmatched to any gene: 5. Germline V gene data show CDR1 as SGHRS and CDR2 as YFSETQ. Variable domain in full (rest from reference TRBV5-1 and TRBJ2-1): KAGVTQTPRYLIKTRGQQVTLSCSPISGHRSVSWYQQTPGQGLQFLFEYFSETQRNKGNFPGRFSGRQFSNSRSEMNVSTLELGDSALYLCASSQTSSEQFFGPGTRLTVL.

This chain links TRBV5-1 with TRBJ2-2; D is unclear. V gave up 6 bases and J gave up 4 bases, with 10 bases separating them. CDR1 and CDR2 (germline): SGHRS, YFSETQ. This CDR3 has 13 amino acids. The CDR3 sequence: CASTVPSTGELFF. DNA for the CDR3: TGCGCCAGCACGGTCCCGAGCACCGGGGAGCTGTTTTTT.

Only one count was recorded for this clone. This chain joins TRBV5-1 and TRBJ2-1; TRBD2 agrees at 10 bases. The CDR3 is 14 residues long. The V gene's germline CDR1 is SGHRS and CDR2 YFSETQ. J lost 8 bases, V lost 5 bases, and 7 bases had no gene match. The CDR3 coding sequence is TGCGCCAGCAGGCCTAGCGGGAGTGAGGATGAGCAGTTCTTC. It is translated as CASRPSGSEDEQFF.

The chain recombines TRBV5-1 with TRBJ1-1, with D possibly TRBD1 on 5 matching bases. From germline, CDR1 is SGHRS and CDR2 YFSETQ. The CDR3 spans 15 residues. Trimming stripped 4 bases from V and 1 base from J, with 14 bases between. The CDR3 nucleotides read TGCGCCAGCAGCATCTTGGGGGGTGCGAACACTGAAGCTTTCTTT. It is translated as CASSILGGANTEAFF.

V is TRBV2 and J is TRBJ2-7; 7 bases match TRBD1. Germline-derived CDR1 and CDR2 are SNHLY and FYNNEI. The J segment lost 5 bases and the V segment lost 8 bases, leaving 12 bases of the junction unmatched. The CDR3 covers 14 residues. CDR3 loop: CASLRLQGPHEQYF. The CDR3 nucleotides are TGTGCCAGCCTCCGCTTACAGGGGCCCCACGAGCAGTACTTC.

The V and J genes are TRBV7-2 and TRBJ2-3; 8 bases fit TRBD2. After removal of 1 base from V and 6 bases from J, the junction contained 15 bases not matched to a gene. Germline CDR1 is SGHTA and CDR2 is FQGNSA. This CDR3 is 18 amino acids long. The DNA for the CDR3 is TGTGCCAGCAGCTTAGATGCCCCCGGGCTAGCGGGTGTTGATACGCAGTATTTT. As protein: CASSLDAPGLAGVDTQYF.

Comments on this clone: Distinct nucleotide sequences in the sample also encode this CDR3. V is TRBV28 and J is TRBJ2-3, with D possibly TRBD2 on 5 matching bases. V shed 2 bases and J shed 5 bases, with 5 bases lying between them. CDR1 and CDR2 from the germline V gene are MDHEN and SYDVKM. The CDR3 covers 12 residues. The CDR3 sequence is CASSLGGDTQYF. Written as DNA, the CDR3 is TGTGCCAGCAGTTTAGGAGGAGATACGCAGTATTTT.